A selection of T cell receptor beta chains follows, all from one sample in a study of cytomegalovirus exposure and HLA in healthy donors. Clones were sequenced by immunoSEQ multiplex PCR, and TCRdb holds only the in-frame ones, with some missing. The sample comprises around 200,000 clones, over 75% of which are singletons, and about 0.2% rests with the top ten. Specimen: PBMCs. These receptors were taken from a girl aged 2 to 10 in good health and CMV-seronegative. Both conserved end residues are part of each CDR3. A D gene is named only where the DNA matches it firmly. Part of the rows lack a size; the others show once, few, many or a class for expanded clones.

TRBV30	-	TRBJ1-5	once	TGTGCCTGGCTCCGGTGCTGGGCCCTCAGCAATCAGCCCCAGCATTTT	CAWLRCWALSNQPQHF
TRBV30	TRBD2	TRBJ2-1	-	TGTGCCTGGAGTGTAGGGACTAGCGGGGATCCTATTAGTGATGAGCAGTTCTTC	CAWSVGTSGDPISDEQFF
TRBV11-1	-	TRBJ2-1	-	TGTGCCAGCAGCCAGACTTACGAGCAGTTCTTC	CASSQTYEQFF
TRBV6-4	TRBD2	TRBJ2-1	-	TGTGCCAGCAGTTCGGGAAGCGGGGGACGCAATGAGCAGTTCTTC	CASSSGSGGRNEQFF
TRBV2	-	TRBJ2-7	-	TGTGCCAGTCGCCGGGATAGTGCCTCATACGATGGGCAGTACTTC	CASRRDSASYDGQYF
TRBV6-5	TRBD1	TRBJ1-1	-	TGTGCCAGCAGCCAGGGACAGGGAGAAGCTTTCTTT	CASSQGQGEAFF
TRBV5-1	-	TRBJ1-1	-	TGCGCCAGCAGCTCACAGGGAGTCGGGAACACTGAAGCTTTCTTT	CASSSQGVGNTEAFF
TRBV10-3	-	TRBJ1-2	-	TGTGCCATCAGTGAGTCGCCTGTGAGGGGCTACACCTTC	CAISESPVRGYTF
TRBV2	-	TRBJ1-4	-	TGTGCCAGCAAACCGGAGCGAGGCGAAAAACTGTTTTTT	CASKPERGEKLFF
TRBV6-1	-	TRBJ2-3	-	TGTGCCAGCGGGGTCAGGGGAGATACGCAGTATTTT	CASGVRGDTQYF
TRBV6-1	-	TRBJ1-6	-	TGTGCCAGCAGGCAATCCCTCCGGTTATCACCCCTCCACTTT	CASRQSLRLSPLHF
TRBV6-4	TRBD1	TRBJ2-2	once	TGTGCCAGCAGTTTCCCGTTCGGGACAGGGAAAGCCGCGAACACCGGGGAGCTGTTTTTT	CASSFPFGTGKAANTGELFF
TRBV20-1	-	TRBJ1-2	-	TGCAGTGTGTACAATAACTATGGCTACACCTTC	CSVYNNYGYTF
TRBV7-3	-	TRBJ1-5	once	TGTGCCAGCAGTCCGGGACACCCCGAACGGCCCTATCAGCCCCAGCATTTT	CASSPGHPERPYQPQHF
TRBV6-5	TRBD2	TRBJ2-1	-	TGTGCCAGCAGCCTAGCGGGGGGGAGCAATGAGCAGTTCTTC	CASSLAGGSNEQFF
TRBV9	-	TRBJ1-6	-	TGTGCCAGCAGCGTAGGTCCAGGGTCGGCTTCACCCCTCCACTTT	CASSVGPGSASPLHF
TRBV15	-	TRBJ2-7	-	TGTGCCACCAGTTTCCTGGAGAGCTCCTACGAGCAGTACTTC	CATSFLESSYEQYF
TRBV12-2	-	TRBJ2-1	-	TGTGCAAGTCGCTTAGCGGGGACTAGCGGGGGGCCGGAGCAGTTCTTC	CASRLAGTSGGPEQFF
TRBV6-4	-	TRBJ2-1	-	TGTGCCAGCAGGCCTGACGGAGACTACAATGAGCAGTTCTTC	CASRPDGDYNEQFF
TRBV30	TRBD2	TRBJ2-4	-	TGTGCCTGGAGTGGTGGAGGGACTAGCGGAGCCAAAAACATTCAGTACTTC	CAWSGGGTSGAKNIQYF
TRBV27	TRBD2	TRBJ2-7	-	TGTGCCAGCAAAAAAGCGGGGGGGAGCTCCTACGAGCAGTACTTC	CASKKAGGSSYEQYF
TRBV6-1	-	TRBJ1-1	few	TGTGCCAGCATGCACAGGATGAACACTGAAGCTTTCTTT	CASMHRMNTEAFF
TRBV6-6	TRBD1	TRBJ1-2	-	TGTGCCAGCAGTCTCATCCGCGGGGACAGAGCTGGCTACACCTTC	CASSLIRGDRAGYTF
TRBV7-2	TRBD2	TRBJ2-5	-	TGTGCCAGCAGCTCTGGACTAGCGGGGGGCCCCCGGGAGACCCAGTACTTC	CASSSGLAGGPRETQYF
TRBV6-6	TRBD1	TRBJ1-1	few	TGTGCCAGCAACCAAAAGACAGGGGTTAAGGGCACTGAAGCTTTCTTT	CASNQKTGVKGTEAFF
TRBV5-6	-	TRBJ2-7	-	TGTGCCAGCAGCCCGGGACTTTTCCAATACGAGCAGTACTTC	CASSPGLFQYEQYF
TRBV7-3	-	TRBJ1-2	once	TGTGCCAGCAGCTTAATTCGGGGAAATGGCTACACCTTT	CASSLIRGNGYTF
TRBV10-1	-	TRBJ2-1	once	TGCGCCAGCAGTGTCAGGGGCCCGAACAATGAGCAGTTCTTC	CASSVRGPNNEQFF
TRBV6-1	-	TRBJ1-4	-	TGTGCCAGCAGTGAAAGGGGGTTGGCAGGGGAAGTAACTAATGAAAAACTGTTTTTT	CASSERGLAGEVTNEKLFF
TRBV6-5	-	TRBJ1-6	-	TGTGCCAGCAGTTACTCACCAGGGAGGGATTCACCCCTCCACTTT	CASSYSPGRDSPLHF
TRBV5-6	TRBD2	TRBJ2-7	-	TGTGCCAGCAGCTTGGCTAGCGGGGGGACCTACGAGCAGTACTTC	CASSLASGGTYEQYF
TRBV5-1	-	TRBJ1-4	-	TGCGCCAGCCGGGGGGCAGCTAATGAAAAACTGTTTTTT	CASRGAANEKLFF
TRBV2	-	TRBJ2-7	-	TGTGCCAGCAGTGAAGGGGTCCGGGACGAGCAGTACTTC	CASSEGVRDEQYF
TRBV5-1	-	TRBJ1-1	-	TGCGCCAGCAGCTTGGAAGGGGGCACTGAAGCTTTCTTT	CASSLEGGTEAFF
TRBV14	-	TRBJ1-1	-	TGTGCCAGCAGCCAGGGGCTTGACCGGGCCTCTTATGAAGCTTTCTTT	CASSQGLDRASYEAFF
TRBV7-2	TRBD2	TRBJ2-7	-	TGTGCCAGCAGCTTAGCCAATCCTGGGACTAGTCCCTACGAGCAGTACTTC	CASSLANPGTSPYEQYF
TRBV29-1	-	TRBJ1-1	-	TGCAGCGTTCAGGGGATGAACACTGAAGCTTTCTTT	CSVQGMNTEAFF